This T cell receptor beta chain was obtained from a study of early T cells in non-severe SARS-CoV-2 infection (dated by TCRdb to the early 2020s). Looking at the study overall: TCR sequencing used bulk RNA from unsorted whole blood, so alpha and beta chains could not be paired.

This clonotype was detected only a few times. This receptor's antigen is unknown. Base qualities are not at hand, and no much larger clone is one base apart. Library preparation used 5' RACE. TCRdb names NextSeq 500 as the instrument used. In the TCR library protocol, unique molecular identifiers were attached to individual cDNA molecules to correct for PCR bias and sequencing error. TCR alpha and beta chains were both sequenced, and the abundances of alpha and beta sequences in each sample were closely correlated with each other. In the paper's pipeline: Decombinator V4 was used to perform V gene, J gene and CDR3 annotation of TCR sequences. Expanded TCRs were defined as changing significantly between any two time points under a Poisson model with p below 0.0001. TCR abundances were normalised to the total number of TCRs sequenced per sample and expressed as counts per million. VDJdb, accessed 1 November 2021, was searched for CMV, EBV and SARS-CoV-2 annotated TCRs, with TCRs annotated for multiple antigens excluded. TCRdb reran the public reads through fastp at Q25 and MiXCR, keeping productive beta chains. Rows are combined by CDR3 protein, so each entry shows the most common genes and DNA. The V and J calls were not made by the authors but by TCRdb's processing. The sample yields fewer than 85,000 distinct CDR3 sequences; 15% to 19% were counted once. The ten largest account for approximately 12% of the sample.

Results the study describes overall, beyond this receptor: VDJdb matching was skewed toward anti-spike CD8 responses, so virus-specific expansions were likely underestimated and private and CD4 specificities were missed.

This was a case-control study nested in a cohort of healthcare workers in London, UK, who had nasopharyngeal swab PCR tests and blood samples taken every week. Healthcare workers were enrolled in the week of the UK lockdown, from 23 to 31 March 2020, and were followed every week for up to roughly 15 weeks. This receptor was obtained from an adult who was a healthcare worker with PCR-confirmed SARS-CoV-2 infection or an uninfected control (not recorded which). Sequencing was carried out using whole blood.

CDR3 sequence: CASSLGDGTDTQYF. Here is the DNA: TGCGCCAGCAGCTTGGGGGATGGCACAGATACGCAGTATTTT. The chain links TRBV5-1 with TRBJ2-3, with no confidently assigned D gene. V loses 0 bases, J loses 1 base, and the germline ends lie 6 bases apart. The germline V gene gives CDR1 as SGHRS and CDR2 as YFSETQ. The CDR3 measures 14 amino acids from cysteine to phenylalanine. This entry keeps only the CDR3 DNA: 42 bases, framed from base 1. Supplemented by the reference TRBV5-1 and TRBJ2-3 proteins around the CDR3, the complete variable domain is KAGVTQTPRYLIKTRGQQVTLSCSPISGHRSVSWYQQTPGQGLQFLFEYFSETQRNKGNFPGRFSGRQFSNSRSEMNVSTLELGDSALYLCASSLGDGTDTQYFGPGTRLTVL.